A selection of T cell receptor beta chains follows, all from one sample in a study of blood T cell repertoires in COVID-19. TCRdb's table, derived via immunoSEQ multiplex PCR, lists solely in-frame clones and lacks some. The table lists around 220,000 clones, roughly 87% of them singletons. Sequenced input: PBMCs or T cells enriched from blood (not recorded which). Receptors were obtained from a woman between 25 and 40 years old with acute COVID-19. Each CDR3 is given with its conserved first and last residue. The order of the fields is J gene, V gene, D gene, clone size, CDR3 DNA, CDR3 protein. The D gene is left open where the match is weak. Clone size, where shown, is once, few, many, or a class for clones that have expanded.

>TRBJ1-2|TRBV6-5|TRBD1|-
TGTGCCAGCAGTCCCACAGGGGTTGGTGGCTACACCTTC
CASSPTGVGGYTF
>TRBJ1-4|TRBV4-1|-|-
TGCGCCAGCAGGTCCGGGACTGATGCAACTAATGAAAAACTGTTTTTT
CASRSGTDATNEKLFF
>TRBJ2-2|TRBV3-1/TRBV3-2|TRBD2|-
TGTGCCAGCAGCCGGACTAGCGGGACCCCCGGGGAGCTGTTTTTT
CASSRTSGTPGELFF
>TRBJ2-5|TRBV7-2|TRBD2|-
TGTGCCAGCAGTCCGACTAGCGGGGGTTTCCAGACCCAGTACTTC
CASSPTSGGFQTQYF
>TRBJ2-2|TRBV7-3|TRBD2|-
TGTGCCAGCAGCTTACCGCGGAACGGGAGGGCCCCCGGGGAGCTGTTTTTT
CASSLPRNGRAPGELFF
>TRBJ1-5|TRBV18|-|few
TGTGCCAGCTCCCCCCCCGGGCAGCCCCAGCATTTT
CASSPPGQPQHF
>TRBJ1-5|TRBV5-4|-|-
TGTGCCAGCAGCTTGGACAGGGTTTTTGGCAATCAGCCCCAGCATTTT
CASSLDRVFGNQPQHF
>TRBJ2-7|TRBV5-1|TRBD1|-
TGCGCCAGCAGCGTTTTACAGGGGGCCGGCGAGCAGTACTTC
CASSVLQGAGEQYF
>TRBJ2-2|TRBV30|-|-
TGTGCAACACGGTCAGGGGCTACCGGGGAGCTGTTTTTT
CATRSGATGELFF
>TRBJ2-5|TRBV11-3|TRBD2|-
TGTGCCAGCAGCCAAGCTAGCGGGGGAGAGACCCAGTACTTC
CASSQASGGETQYF
>TRBJ1-1|TRBV18|TRBD1|-
TGTGCCAGCTCCCTATTGGACAGGGAGGCTGAAGCTTTCTTT
CASSLLDREAEAFF
>TRBJ2-7|TRBV5-4|-|-
TGTGCCAGCAGCTTGGGGGGCAGGGGGGCCTACGAGCAGTACTTC
CASSLGGRGAYEQYF
>TRBJ1-2|TRBV29-1|-|-
TGCAGCGTTGAAAGACAGGATCGGGGCTACACCTTC
CSVERQDRGYTF
>TRBJ1-2|TRBV5-1|-|-
TGCGCCAGCAGCTTGGACAGGCGCGGCTACACCTTC
CASSLDRRGYTF
>TRBJ2-1|TRBV10-3|TRBD2|-
TGTGCCACCACTCGGTTCGGGACTAGGGGTTTGGGTGAGCAGTTCTTC
CATTRFGTRGLGEQFF
>TRBJ1-5|TRBV6-5|TRBD1|-
TGTGCCAGCAGTACAGGGGTGGCGAGCAATCAGCCCCAGCATTTT
CASSTGVASNQPQHF
>TRBJ2-2|TRBV2|-|-
TGTGCCAGCAGTGGCCAGGGTCACACCGGGGAGCTGTTTTTT
CASSGQGHTGELFF
>TRBJ1-1|TRBV2|TRBD1|-
TGTGCCAGCAGTCGGGACAGCAACACTGAAGCTTTCTTT
CASSRDSNTEAFF
>TRBJ1-2|TRBV11-2|-|-
TGTGCCAGCAGTACTATCCCAATGTCAGCGGGCTATGGCTACACCTTC
CASSTIPMSAGYGYTF
>TRBJ2-1|TRBV25-1|TRBD1|once
TGTGCCAGCAGTGTCGGGACAGGGGTCAATGAGCAGTTCTTC
CASSVGTGVNEQFF
>TRBJ2-1|TRBV2|-|-
TGTGCCAGCGGAAGACAGCCTTCCTACAATGAGCAGTTCTTC
CASGRQPSYNEQFF
>TRBJ2-1|TRBV5-1|TRBD2|-
TGCGCCAGCAGCAATAGCGGGATCTTCTTCAATGAGCAGTTCTTC
CASSNSGIFFNEQFF
>TRBJ1-5|TRBV2|-|-
TGTGCCAGCAGTGAAGACAGGGCCGGGAATCAGCCCCAGCATTTT
CASSEDRAGNQPQHF